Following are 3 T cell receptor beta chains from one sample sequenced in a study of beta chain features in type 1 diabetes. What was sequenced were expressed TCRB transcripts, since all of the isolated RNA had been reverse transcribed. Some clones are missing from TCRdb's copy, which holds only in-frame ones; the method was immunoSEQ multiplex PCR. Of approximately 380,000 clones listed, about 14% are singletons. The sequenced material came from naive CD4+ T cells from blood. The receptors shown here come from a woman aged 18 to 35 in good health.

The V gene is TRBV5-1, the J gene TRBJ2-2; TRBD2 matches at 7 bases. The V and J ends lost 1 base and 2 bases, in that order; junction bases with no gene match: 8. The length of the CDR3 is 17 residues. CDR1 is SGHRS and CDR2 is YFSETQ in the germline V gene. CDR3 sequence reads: CASSLRASGPNTGELFF. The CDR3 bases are TGCGCCAGCAGCTTGAGGGCTAGCGGTCCCAACACCGGGGAGCTGTTTTTT. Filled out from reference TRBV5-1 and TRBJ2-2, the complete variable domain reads KAGVTQTPRYLIKTRGQQVTLSCSPISGHRSVSWYQQTPGQGLQFLFEYFSETQRNKGNFPGRFSGRQFSNSRSEMNVSTLELGDSALYLCASSLRASGPNTGELFFGEGSRLTVL.

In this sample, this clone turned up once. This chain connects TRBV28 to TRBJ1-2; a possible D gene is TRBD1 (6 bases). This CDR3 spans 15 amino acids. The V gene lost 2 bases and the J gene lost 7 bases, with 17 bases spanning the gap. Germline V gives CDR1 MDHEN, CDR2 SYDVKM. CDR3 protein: CASSLDPGHRTGYTF. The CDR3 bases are TGTGCCAGCAGTTTAGACCCGGGACACAGAACTGGCTACACCTTC.

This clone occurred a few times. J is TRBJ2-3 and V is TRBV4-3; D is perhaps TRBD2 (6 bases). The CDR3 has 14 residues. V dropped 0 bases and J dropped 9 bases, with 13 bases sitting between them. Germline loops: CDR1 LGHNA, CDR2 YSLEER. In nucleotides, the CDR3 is TGCGCCAGCAGCCAAGACCCGGCGGGGTACACGCAGTATTTT. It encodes CASSQDPAGYTQYF.